Listed here is a single T cell receptor (beta chain). The target antigen is unknown. This entry belongs to a study of siplizumab effects on memory and regulatory T cells. Notes on the study in general: Siplizumab, the agent tested, significantly reduced alloreactive sequences traceable to unstimulated CD4+ memory cells. Naive T cells apparently outstripped memory cells in diversity and seemed major alloresponse contributors. Sequences below about 10^-5 frequency were poorly captured. As a result, only a minor fraction of alloreactive clones mapped to unstimulated subsets.

Each sample had some 100,000 TCR templates assayed. Assay used: immunoSEQ multiplex PCR; TCRdb lists only in-frame clones, some missing. This repertoire shows about 99,000 clones, roughly 92% found once; its top ten account for 0.6% to 0.7%. The CDR3 has 12 residues. Germline values: CDR1 SQVTM, CDR2 ANQGSEA. Losses at the gene ends were 7 bases for V and 2 bases for J; bases not matched to a gene: 4. The receptor comes from a human donor in good health. The chain joins TRBV29-1 to TRBJ1-1; 7 bases match TRBD1. Sequenced material: Tregs sorted from blood. CDR3 bases: TGCAGCGGCAACAGGGGCAACACTGAAGCTTTCTTT. Translated: CSGNRGNTEAFF.